This is a list of T cell receptor beta chains from one sample in a study of PD-1 blockade in classical Hodgkin lymphoma. TCRdb's copy holds only in-frame clones and misses some; the assay was immunoSEQ multiplex PCR. The table has some 90,000 clones, under 85% seen once. This material consisted of peripheral blood mononuclear cells (PBMCs), taken before the fourth cycle of nivolumab. These receptors all stem from a human donor with classical Hodgkin lymphoma. CDR3s include the opening cysteine and the closing phenylalanine or tryptophan. D genes are given only for firm matches. Only part of the rows carry a size: once, few, many, or a class if the clone is expanded.

v_gene	d_gene	abundance	j_gene	len	CDR3nt	CDR3aa
TRBV6-5	TRBD1	.	TRBJ1-3	16	TGTGCCAGCAGTTACTCGACAGGGACCGGTGGAAACACCATATATTTT	CASSYSTGTGGNTIYF
TRBV19	TRBD2	.	TRBJ2-3	15	TGTGCCAGTAGCAAACCGGGACTAGGGGAAGCTACGCAGTATTTT	CASSKPGLGEATQYF
TRBV28	TRBD2	.	TRBJ2-7	16	TGTGCCAGCAGCCGAGCAGCAACTAGCGGACCATACGAGCAGTACTTC	CASSRAATSGPYEQYF
TRBV7-2	TRBD2	.	TRBJ2-1	14	TGTGCCAGCACCTTATTAGCGGGAGGGGGTGAGCAGTTCTTC	CASTLLAGGGEQFF
TRBV5-1	TRBD2	.	TRBJ2-3	15	TGCGCCAGCAGCATGCAAGGTAGCGGGACTGATACGCAGTATTTT	CASSMQGSGTDTQYF
TRBV30	.	.	TRBJ1-2	15	TGTGCCTGGATCCCCTACAGTGAATTTAACTATGGCTACACCTTC	CAWIPYSEFNYGYTF
TRBV28	.	.	TRBJ1-2	14	TGTGCCAGCAACAGGGCGGTTCGGGGTAATGGCTACACCTTC	CASNRAVRGNGYTF
TRBV14	.	once	TRBJ1-1	14	TGTGCCAGCAGCCAAGATGTCAGGGGCACTGAAGCTTTCTTT	CASSQDVRGTEAFF
TRBV14	.	.	TRBJ2-7	13	TGTGCCAGCAGCCAAGATGTAACGCTAGAGAGGTGCTTC	CASSQDVTLERCF
TRBV2	.	.	TRBJ1-2	14	TGTGCCAGCAGTGAGGGAGGGATAATAAAAGGCTACACCTTC	CASSEGGIIKGYTF
TRBV11-2	TRBD2	few	TRBJ2-1	17	TGTGCCAGCAGCTTAGGAGGCGTAGCGGGCTTTTACAATGAGCAGTTCTTC	CASSLGGVAGFYNEQFF
TRBV18	.	.	TRBJ1-4	14	TGTGCCAGCTCACCGCAACTGAATAATGAAAAACTGTTTTTT	CASSPQLNNEKLFF
TRBV6-1	.	.	TRBJ1-2	12	TGTGCCAGCAGTCCTCACGCCCTAGGCTACACCTTC	CASSPHALGYTF
TRBV15	.	.	TRBJ2-4	15	TGTGCCACCAGCAGAGATCAGGGGCCCTCGGACATTCAGTACTTC	CATSRDQGPSDIQYF
TRBV10-2	.	.	TRBJ2-7	15	TGCGCCAGCAGTGAAGGGCAGGGGTCAATCTACGAGCAGTACTTC	CASSEGQGSIYEQYF
TRBV27	.	.	TRBJ1-1	15	TGTGCCAGCAGTAGACTGACTGAGGCGACCGCTGAAGCTTTCTTT	CASSRLTEATAEAFF
TRBV6-6	.	few	TRBJ2-7	12	TGTGCCAGCAGCCTCTCGAGCTACGAGCAGTACTTC	CASSLSSYEQYF
TRBV6-5	.	.	TRBJ1-1	12	TGTGCCAGCAAGGTCGGGCAGGGGAGGACTTTCTTT	CASKVGQGRTFF
TRBV10-2	TRBD2	few	TRBJ2-5	19	TGCGCCAGCAGGGGACTAGCGGGAGGGGGTTTGGGACAGCGAGAGACCCAGTACTTC	CASRGLAGGGLGQRETQYF
TRBV12-5	TRBD2	.	TRBJ2-5	16	TGTGCTAGTGGTTCTAGCGGGAGGGCCGGTCGAGAGACCCAGTACTTC	CASGSSGRAGRETQYF
TRBV5-1	.	.	TRBJ1-1	15	TGCGCCAGCAGCCTCCCGGGGGGGGGCGGCACTGAAGCTTTCTTT	CASSLPGGGGTEAFF
TRBV12-5	.	.	TRBJ1-3	16	TGTGCTAGTGGAACGACAGCAGAAACACCATATACCCCCATATATTTT	CASGTTAETPYTPIYF
TRBV4-1	.	medium-sized	TRBJ2-1	11	TGCGCCAGCAGCCACAGGGCTGAGCAGTTCTTC	CASSHRAEQFF
TRBV13	TRBD2	.	TRBJ2-3	15	TGTGCCAGCAGCGTTAGCGGGTCTAGCACAGATACGCAGTATTTT	CASSVSGSSTDTQYF
TRBV7-9	.	.	TRBJ1-1	16	TGTGCCAGCAGCTTAGCGGCTGGGGCCACCAACACTGAAGCTTTCTTT	CASSLAAGATNTEAFF
TRBV6-4	.	.	TRBJ2-7	15	TGTGCCAGCAGTGTGACAGCGTCTCCCTCCTACGAGCAGTACTTC	CASSVTASPSYEQYF
TRBV4-1	.	medium-sized	TRBJ1-1	15	TGCGCCAGCAGCCAAGGTCCAGTAGGGAACACTGAAGCTTTCTTT	CASSQGPVGNTEAFF
TRBV6-6	.	.	TRBJ1-1	13	TGTGCCAGCAGTTATGTCGGTGACACTGAAGCTTTCTTT	CASSYVGDTEAFF
TRBV2	TRBD1	once	TRBJ2-2	13	TGTGCCAGCAGGGCCCAGGGGGCGGGGGAGCTGTTTTTT	CASRAQGAGELFF
TRBV5-1	.	.	TRBJ2-5	13	TGCGCCAGCAGCGCCGAGGGGGGGACGACCCAGTACTTC	CASSAEGGTTQYF
TRBV10-3	TRBD2	.	TRBJ2-3	16	TGTGCCATCAGTGAGTCAGCGAGCGGGAGTACAGATACGCAGTATTTT	CAISESASGSTDTQYF
TRBV4-1	TRBD2	few	TRBJ2-2	18	TGCGCCAGCAGCCAAGAAAGGGTCCTAGCGGGAAAGGCCGGGGAGCTGTTTTTT	CASSQERVLAGKAGELFF
TRBV19	TRBD2	many	TRBJ2-7	14	TGTGCCAGTAGCCCGGGACTAGCGGGCTACGAGCAGTACTTC	CASSPGLAGYEQYF